This T cell receptor (beta chain) was obtained from a study of OX40 agonist ivuxolimab in advanced cancers. Overall study context: Patient treatment consisted of intravenous ivuxolimab administration every 2 weeks at 0.01 to 10 mg/kg. Broader study findings: Among some nonresponders, normalized T-cell clonal expansion was also low.

Concerning this clone itself: What it binds is unknown.

The method was immunoSEQ multiplex PCR; TCRdb's version includes in-frame clones alone and lacks a portion of them. Altogether around 33,000 clones are present, approximately 90% being singletons, with the ten largest covering around a tenth. This specimen consisted of CD4+ or CD8+ T cells sorted from blood, obtained in a trial of the OX40 agonist ivuxolimab. The source of this sequence is an adult with an advanced solid tumor such as melanoma, head and neck, liver or kidney cancer.

CDR3 in DNA: TGTGCCAGCAGCGTAGCTCGTGGGACAGTTAGCACAGATACGCAGTATTTT. This translates into CASSVARGTVSTDTQYF. The chain couples TRBV9 to TRBJ2-3, with 7 positions matching TRBD1. There are 17 residues in the CDR3. Germline CDR1 is SGDLS and CDR2 is YYNGEE. The ends lost 0 bases at V and 0 bases at J; junction bases unmatched: 7.